A selection of T cell receptor beta chains follows, all from one sample in a study of identifying expanded T cells in peripheral blood. Libraries were prepared by immunoSEQ multiplex PCR; TCRdb keeps only in-frame clonotypes and omits some of them. The profile shows 75,000 to 90,000 clones, about 90% of them singletons. The sequenced sample was blood. These receptor sequences come from a person between 18 and 75 years old in good health. Each CDR3 is given with its conserved first and last residue. D genes are given only for firm matches.

TRBD1,TRBJ1-2,TRBV19,CASSWSGGFYGYTF
TRBD2,TRBJ2-1,TRBV9,CASSFTAGDSNEQFF
.,TRBJ1-6,TRBV7-3,CASSLTAGTNSPLHF
.,TRBJ2-3,TRBV6-5,CASSSGDSYTQYF
.,TRBJ1-5,TRBV7-9,CASSPQGDQPQHF
.,TRBJ1-5,TRBV19,CASSPMGYSISNQPQHF
.,TRBJ1-3,TRBV4-1,CASSQVAGAGNTIYF
TRBD1,TRBJ1-4,TRBV19,CASRRDRVDGEKLFF
.,TRBJ2-3,TRBV5-1,CASSFEGADTQYF
.,TRBJ2-2,TRBV2,CASSATSTGELFF
.,TRBJ1-1,TRBV6-5,CASSPIGGNEAFF
TRBD2,TRBJ2-5,TRBV2,CASSWGLAGVGTQYF
.,TRBJ1-2,TRBV9,CASSVSGRPGNYGYTF
TRBD2,TRBJ2-1,TRBV7-3,CASSFTSGMGEQFF
.,TRBJ2-6,TRBV19,CASSNRGRGANVLTF
.,TRBJ1-2,TRBV23-1,CASSQPCSSLNYGYTF
TRBD2,TRBJ2-1,TRBV7-2,CASSSRGGYNEQFF
TRBD1,TRBJ1-2,TRBV18,CASSPRTGGVDYGGYTF
TRBD1,TRBJ1-2,TRBV2,CASSVRQGANGYTF
.,TRBJ1-2,TRBV27,CASSLSQGNYGYTF
TRBD1,TRBJ1-1,TRBV12-5,CASGLGTGERTEAFF
TRBD1,TRBJ1-1,TRBV5-1,CASSLSGGTGMNTEAFF